These 21 T cell receptor beta chains were sequenced from one sample in a study of T cells in Graves' hyperthyroidism and ophthalmopathy. Template material for amplifying TCR beta CDR3 regions consisted of RNA transcripts. During a first-round RT-PCR of the TCR CDR3, the HTBI primer set was used. TCRdb passed the multiplex PCR reads through MiXCR, listing each CDR3 protein once. This table holds under 400,000 distinct CDR3 sequences, 13% to 15% found once. The sample consisted of blood. These receptors came from a woman aged 55 to 70 with Graves' ophthalmopathy.

The gene calls are TRBV4-1 and TRBJ2-3; possibly TRBD1 for D (6 bases). The CDR3 consists of 18 residues. Germline V gene lookup returns CDR1 MGHRA and CDR2 YSYEKL. The ends were cut back, 1 base at V and 2 bases at J, with 19 bases in the middle. The CDR3 DNA reads TGCGCCAGCAGCCAAGGGGTCCCCCCGGGACATACCACAGATACGCAGTATTTT. Translating it yields CASSQGVPPGHTTDTQYF.

The genes are TRBV7-9 and TRBJ2-5; the match to TRBD1 covers 11 bases. The V gene end was trimmed by 7 bases and the J gene end by 2 bases; junction bases not matched to a gene: 12. The germline gives CDR1 SEHNR, CDR2 FQNEAQ (reference sequence). The CDR3 is 17 amino acids. CDR3 coding DNA: TGTGCCAGCAACCGGATAGTTGGGGACAGGGGGCAAGAGACCCAGTACTTC. Translation gives CASNRIVGDRGQETQYF.

This clonotype was counted at least ten times. The genes are TRBV20-1 and TRBJ2-5, with 8 bases lining up with TRBD2. V lost 1 base and J lost 5; bases outside the gene matches: 6. Looked up from germline, CDR1 is DFQATT and CDR2 is SNEGSKA (reference sequence). The CDR3 covers 14 residues. In DNA, the CDR3 is TGCAGTGCTAGAGCCCGAGCGGGAGTGGAGACCCAGTACTTC. This encodes CSARARAGVETQYF.

This clonotype was counted many times. The chain links TRBV5-1 to TRBJ2-5; D gene ambiguous. The CDR3 spans 16 residues. Germline lookup yields CDR1 SGHRS and CDR2 YFSETQ. V was trimmed by 4 bases and J by 5 bases, leaving 21 bases between them. The DNA for the CDR3 is TGCGCCAGCAGCGCGACCCTGGAACGCTTCGGGGAGACCCAGTACTTC. Its translation is CASSATLERFGETQYF.

This clonotype was seen repeatedly, ten times or more. The chain carries TRBV28 and TRBJ2-4; the D is unclear. V gave up 2 bases and J gave up 1 base, with 6 bases separating them. The CDR3 has 14 residues. The V gene's germline CDR1 is MDHEN and CDR2 SYDVKM. CDR3 sequence: CASSLSPAKNIQYF. CDR3 DNA sequence: TGTGCCAGCAGTTTAAGTCCTGCCAAAAACATTCAGTACTTC. The full variable domain, in which reference TRBV28 and TRBJ2-4 provide the parts outside the CDR3, is DVKVTQSSRYLVKRTGEKVFLECVQDMDHENMFWYRQDPGLGLRLIYFSYDVKMKEKGDIPEGYSVSREKKERFSLILESASTNQTSMYLCASSLSPAKNIQYFGAGTRLSVL.

Ten or more counts support this clonotype. The chain recombines TRBV2 with TRBJ2-7; D gene unclear. Germline V gene sequence: CDR1 SNHLY, CDR2 FYNNEI. The CDR3 contains 15 residues. Trimming removed 1 base from V and 2 bases from J, with 12 bases in between. This CDR3 reads CASSEGKAPPYEQYF. As DNA, the CDR3 is TGTGCCAGCAGTGAAGGAAAAGCCCCGCCCTACGAGCAGTACTTC.

This clonotype was seen ten or more times. The chain has TRBV12-3 or TRBV12-4 and TRBJ2-2; 9 nucleotides agree with TRBD2. V was clipped by 8 bases and J by 4 bases; unmatched bases: 5. The CDR3 length is 14 residues. The DNA for the CDR3 is TGTGCCAGCCGGATAGCGGGAGTCACCGGGGAGCTGTTTTTT. This encodes CASRIAGVTGELFF.

This clonotype showed up many times. V is TRBV7-3 and J is TRBJ2-3, with TRBD2 matching over 8 bases. CDR1 is SGHTA, CDR2 FQGTGA, per germline. The CDR3 loop spans 12 amino acids. V lost 5 bases, J lost 9 bases, and 4 bases stayed unmatched. CDR3: CASSLPGGTQYF. CDR3 nucleotides: TGTGCCAGCAGCCTACCGGGGGGGACGCAGTATTTT.

This clonotype was recorded a few times. The rearrangement uses TRBV20-1 and TRBJ1-2; no firm D call. The CDR3 runs to 11 residues. Germline CDR1 reads DFQATT; CDR2 reads SNEGSKA (reference sequence). V was shortened by 6 bases and J by 4 bases, with 9 bases between the two germline ends. The CDR3 region has the DNA TGCAGTGCCTATCCGGGCTATGGCTACACCTTC. Its translation is CSAYPGYGYTF.

At least ten counts were recorded for this clonotype. V and J are TRBV28 and TRBJ2-4, with no clear D. V was shortened by 0 bases and J by 3 bases, with 6 bases between the two germline ends. Germline V lookup: CDR1 MDHEN, CDR2 SYDVKM. The CDR3 runs to 14 residues. The DNA of the CDR3 is TGTGCCAGCAGTTTATGGGACGGCAAAAACATTCAGTACTTC. Protein sequence: CASSLWDGKNIQYF.

This clonotype was seen a few times. This chain links TRBV20-1 with TRBJ2-1; TRBD2 agrees at 8 bases. V was clipped by 2 bases and J by 5 bases; unmatched bases: 11. Germline CDR1 and CDR2: DFQATT and SNEGSKA (reference sequence). The CDR3 length is 16 residues. The DNA for the CDR3 is TGCAGTGCTAGACCACCGACTAGCGCAAACGACAATGAGCAGTTCTTC. This sequence encodes CSARPPTSANDNEQFF.

Ten or more counts support this clonotype. V and J are TRBV7-2 and TRBJ2-5, with D tentatively TRBD2 (5 bases). This CDR3 region has 13 residues. In germline, CDR1 is SGHTA, CDR2 FQGNSA. The V end lost 2 bases, the J end lost 2 bases, and 6 bases lay between the germline ends. The CDR3 protein is CASSLQRQETQYF. CDR3 bases: TGTGCCAGCAGCTTACAGCGGCAAGAGACCCAGTACTTC.

This clonotype was observed at least ten times. V is TRBV7-9 and J is TRBJ2-1; 10 positions match TRBD2. The CDR3 sequence is 15 residues long. The V gene end was trimmed by 3 bases and the J gene end by 7 bases; junction bases not matched to a gene: 6. The germline V gene encodes CDR1 SEHNR and CDR2 FQNEAQ (reference sequence). The CDR3: CASSLNPSGRNEQFF. The CDR3 coding sequence is TGTGCCAGCAGCTTGAACCCTAGCGGGAGAAATGAGCAGTTCTTC.

This clonotype came up many times. The genes are TRBV5-1 and TRBJ1-1, with TRBD1 matching 8 bases. The CDR3 totals 12 residues. J was trimmed by 11 bases and V by 3 bases; bases with no gene match: 6. The germline V gene encodes CDR1 SGHRS and CDR2 YFSETQ. Here the CDR3 reads CASSYGQGGAFF. CDR3 sequence (DNA): TGCGCCAGCAGCTACGGACAGGGCGGCGCTTTCTTT.

This clonotype was counted between two and nine times. The chain carries TRBV12-3 or TRBV12-4 and TRBJ1-5; D is perhaps TRBD1 (5 bases). The ends were cut back, 6 bases at V and 6 bases at J, with 12 bases in the middle. The CDR3 consists of 13 residues. The CDR3 reads CASSKMGGQPQHF. As DNA, the CDR3 is TGTGCCAGCAGCAAGATGGGGGGTCAGCCCCAGCATTTT.

The rearrangement links TRBV18 to TRBJ2-3; D possibly corresponds to TRBD2 (5 bases). The germline V gene encodes CDR1 KGHSH and CDR2 LQKENI. This CDR3 contains 16 residues. The ends were cut back, 3 bases at V and 1 base at J, with 14 bases in the middle. The CDR3 nucleotides read TGTGCCAGCTCACCGCGAGGGCCCCCACGCACAGATACGCAGTATTTT. Its protein product is CASSPRGPPRTDTQYF.

This clonotype was seen repeatedly, ten times or more. The chain has TRBV20-1 and TRBJ1-5, with D uncertain. Trimming removed 2 bases at V and 2 bases at J, with 13 bases between. The CDR3 sequence is 15 residues long. Per germline, CDR1 DFQATT and CDR2 SNEGSKA (reference sequence). The CDR3 is CSARSRVGGNQPQHF. Written as DNA, the CDR3 is TGCAGTGCTAGATCCCGGGTAGGCGGCAATCAGCCCCAGCATTTT.

The gene calls are TRBV6-1 and TRBJ1-5; D is perhaps TRBD1 (5 bases). V lost 5 bases and J lost 6, with 23 bases in between. There are 17 residues in the CDR3. Germline V CDR1 and CDR2: MNHNS, SASEGT. The CDR3 DNA follows: TGTGCCAGCAGTCCTCCGCTTGGGGGGGTGTTGGGTCAGCCCCAGCATTTT. Residues: CASSPPLGGVLGQPQHF.

This clonotype was seen repeatedly, ten times or more. The V gene is TRBV12-3 or TRBV12-4, the J gene TRBJ1-6, with a weak D call TRBD1 (6 bases). This CDR3 has 16 residues. Trimming cost V 3 bases and J 10 bases, with 19 bases left between them. The CDR3 DNA sequence: TGTGCCAGCAGTTTCTCTTCGGGGGGCGCAAGGTCACCCCTCCACTTT. Amino acid sequence: CASSFSSGGARSPLHF.

This clonotype was counted only a few times. The rearrangement joins TRBV2 to TRBJ1-6, with D unresolved. This CDR3 has 13 residues. Trimming took 4 bases from V and 13 from J, leaving 14 bases between them. The germline CDR1 and CDR2 sequences are SNHLY and FYNNEI. In DNA, the CDR3 is TGTGCCAGCAGTGGGTTGACATCTAACCCCCTCCACTTT. Translated, it gives CASSGLTSNPLHF.

For this clonotype: Germline is not matched at one junction end, which may reflect a read error. V and J are TRBV10-3 and TRBJ2-5; TRBD2 might be the D (5 bases). Germline V gene lookup returns CDR1 ENHRY and CDR2 SYGVKD. The CDR3 covers 13 residues. The CDR3 loop reads CATSEGREETQYF. The CDR3 coding sequence is TGTGCCACCAGTGAAGGGCGGGAAGAGACCCAGTACTTC.